This TCR beta chain is drawn from a study of identical twins. MiXCR, run by TCRdb on the 5' RACE reads, gives a single entry per CDR3 protein. Of 270,000 or so distinct CDR3 sequences listed, about 8.9% are singletons. Whole-study findings and limits: Conclusions relied on cross-sectional statistical analysis, not following the same donors. High-abundance cord blood beta clonotypes had fewer insertions; memory repertoires showed none. Out-of-frame sharing of TCR alpha in monozygotic twins was underestimated by models.

The table lists this clonotype with many counts. Its specificity is not known. The CDR3 is 13 amino acids. V shed 1 base and J 10 bases; nucleotides not matched to a gene: 4. Germline V gives CDR1 LGHDT, CDR2 YNNKEL (reference sequence). This same sample was also part of a study on yellow fever vaccine responses in identical twins.

The sample consisted of CD8+ T cells sorted from blood. This sequence joins TRBV3-1 and TRBJ2-4; 7 nucleotides line up with TRBD2. This TCR derives from a woman aged 18-30 years in good health. In nucleotides, the CDR3 is TGTGCCAGCAGCCAAGGGGGGGGTGGAATTCAGTACTTC. Its translation: CASSQGGGGIQYF.